The 30 T cell receptor beta chains below were found in one sample sequenced in a study of siplizumab effects on memory and regulatory T cells. The data were produced by immunoSEQ multiplex PCR, yet TCRdb's version contains in-frame clones alone and is incomplete. The sample includes 100,000 or so clones, around nine tenths seen only once; the top ten take around 1.1%. The specimen was CD4+ T cells sorted from blood. Source of these receptors: a human donor in good health.

CDR3 coding DNA: TGTGCCAGCAGCTTACAGGGTAGGCAGAGCACAGATACGCAGTATTTT. This codes for CASSLQGRQSTDTQYF. The chain carries TRBV11-2 and TRBJ2-3, with D tentatively TRBD1 (5 bases). The CDR3 sequence is 16 residues long. Germline lookup yields CDR1 SGHAT and CDR2 FQNNGV. V gave up 2 bases and J gave up 0 bases, with 12 bases separating them.

The CDR3 loop is CASSNYATALARYTF. The CDR3 nucleotides read TGTGCCAGCAGCAACTACGCCACGGCCCTCGCCCGCTACACCTTC. The chain combines TRBV9 with TRBJ1-2; no firm D call. The CDR3 has 15 amino acids. The V end lost 4 bases, the J end lost 9 bases, and 22 bases lay between the germline ends. The germline V gene encodes CDR1 SGDLS and CDR2 YYNGEE.

This CDR3 reads CASSPNYGTGSYEQYF. CDR3 sequence (DNA): TGTGCCAGTAGTCCCAATTACGGGACAGGTTCCTACGAGCAGTACTTC. The J gene is TRBJ2-7, the V gene TRBV19; the match to TRBD1 covers 8 bases. The CDR3 consists of 16 residues. With 5 bases clipped from V and 1 base from J, the junction kept 10 bases outside the gene matches. Germline CDR1 and CDR2: LNHDA and SQIVND (reference sequence).

In its sample, this clone was seen once. The CDR3 DNA sequence: TGTGCCAGCAGCCAAGGCCTCCCGCTCACGCAGTATTTT. Translating gives CASSQGLPLTQYF. The V gene is TRBV14, the J gene TRBJ2-3; D remains unclear. Trimming pared 1 base from V and 9 bases from J, leaving 11 bases between. This CDR3 contains 13 residues. Germline V gene lookup returns CDR1 SGHDN and CDR2 FVKESK.

J is TRBJ2-7 and V is TRBV5-1; maybe TRBD1 (6 bases). The germline CDR1 and CDR2 sequences are SGHRS and YFSETQ. CDR3 length: 14 residues. Trimming took off 4 bases at V and 0 bases at J, with 11 bases between the two ends. In DNA, the CDR3 is TGCGCCAGCAGCGCCGACAGGAGCTCCTACGAGCAGTACTTC. This gives the protein CASSADRSSYEQYF.

V and J are TRBV10-1 and TRBJ1-5; no clear D. V lost 5 bases to trimming and J lost 7 bases, with 12 bases between them. The CDR3 is made up of 13 amino acids. Germline V lookup: CDR1 WNHNN, CDR2 SYGVQD (reference sequence). CDR3 nucleotides: TGCGCCAGCAGTAGGGCAATAGGGCAGCCCCAGCATTTT. This translates into CASSRAIGQPQHF.

The chain carries TRBV7-8 and TRBJ2-1; D possibly corresponds to TRBD1 (5 bases). The CDR3 runs 12 residues. V was shortened by 4 bases and J by 7 bases, with 8 bases between the two germline ends. CDR1 and CDR2 from the germline V gene are SGHVS and FQNEAQ. Written as DNA, the CDR3 is TGTGCCAGCAGCTGGGCAGGGAATGAGCAGTTCTTC. Encoded protein: CASSWAGNEQFF.

This rearrangement joins TRBV11-3 to TRBJ2-3; D not certain. V was trimmed by 2 bases and J by 5 bases, leaving 8 bases between them. CDR3 length: 13 amino acids. Germline CDR1 reads SGHNT; CDR2 reads YENEEA. The CDR3 sequence: CASSLLRGDTQYF. The CDR3 nucleotides are TGTGCCAGCAGCTTACTCCGTGGAGATACGCAGTATTTT.

The CDR3 sequence is CASSLFGEGGVGELFF. The CDR3 DNA reads TGTGCCAGCAGTTTATTCGGAGAAGGGGGGGTTGGGGAGCTGTTTTTT. V is TRBV28 and J is TRBJ2-2, with D perhaps matching TRBD2 (7 bases). CDR1 is MDHEN, CDR2 SYDVKM, per germline. The CDR3 runs to 16 residues. V was pared by 1 base and J by 8 bases, with 17 bases between.

V and J are TRBV30 and TRBJ1-2; no clear D gene. V lost 1 base and J lost 8, with 8 bases in between. CDR1 and CDR2 from the germline V gene are GTSNPN and SVGIG (reference sequence). The CDR3 contains 11 residues. The CDR3 bases are TGTGCCTGGAGTGAAACACCCGGCTACACCTTC. Protein sequence: CAWSETPGYTF.

The chain joins TRBV5-1 to TRBJ2-1; no firm D call. Trimming removed 5 bases at V and 8 bases at J, with 11 bases between. Germline V gene lookup returns CDR1 SGHRS and CDR2 YFSETQ. This CDR3 has 12 amino acids. In DNA, the CDR3 is TGCGCCAGCAGAGGCTATGCGGATGAGCAGTTCTTC. Its translation is CASRGYADEQFF.

V and J are TRBV19 and TRBJ2-3; no clear D gene. The CDR3 is 17 residues long. Trimming stripped 3 bases from V and 2 bases from J, with 18 bases between. Looked up from germline, CDR1 is LNHDA and CDR2 is SQIVND (reference sequence). The CDR3 coding sequence is TGTGCCAGTAGTATCAGACACTCCCGGACCCCCACAGATACGCAGTATTTT. Translation: CASSIRHSRTPTDTQYF.

The rearrangement joins TRBV6-5 to TRBJ2-1; perhaps TRBD2 as D (6 bases). Germline CDR1 is MNHEY and CDR2 is SVGAGI. Trimming stripped 8 bases from V and 0 bases from J, with 14 bases between. The CDR3 runs 15 residues. The CDR3 nucleotides are TGTGCCAGCGGAAAGCGGGCCTCCTCCTACAATGAGCAGTTCTTC. It translates to CASGKRASSYNEQFF.

The chain joins TRBV29-1 to TRBJ2-1, with D perhaps matching TRBD1 or TRBD2 (5 bases each). V dropped 6 bases and J dropped 0 bases, with 12 bases sitting between them. Germline CDR1 is SQVTM and CDR2 is ANQGSEA. This CDR3 contains 14 residues. The CDR3 nucleotides are TGCAGCGTCGGGACCTCTAGCTCCTACAATGAGCAGTTCTTC. This gives the protein CSVGTSSSYNEQFF.

V usage is TRBV9 and J usage is TRBJ2-3; D might be TRBD2 (5 bases). The CDR3 runs to 13 residues. In germline, CDR1 is SGDLS, CDR2 YYNGEE. Between the trimmed V and J ends, which lost 1 base and 3 bases, there was a span of 6 bases. The CDR3 sequence is CASSVLATDTQYF. CDR3 sequence (DNA): TGTGCCAGCAGCGTACTAGCAACAGATACGCAGTATTTT. The variable domain in full, with the rest retrieved from reference TRBV9 and TRBJ2-3, is DSGVTQTPKHLITATGQRVTLRCSPRSGDLSVYWYQQSLDQGLQFLIQYYNGEERAKGNILERFSAQQFPDLHSELNLSSLELGDSALYFCASSVLATDTQYFGPGTRLTVL.

This clone was counted once. This chain links TRBV27 with TRBJ2-5, with D possibly TRBD2 on 5 matching bases. Germline CDR1 and CDR2: MNHEY and SMNVEV (reference sequence). The CDR3 is 14 amino acids. V lost 4 bases and J lost 5, with 14 bases in between. DNA of the CDR3: TGTGCCAGCAGTTCCCCCCTACGGAGGGAGACCCAGTACTTC. It encodes CASSSPLRRETQYF.

V is TRBV6-1 and J is TRBJ1-1; 7 nucleotides match TRBD1. The CDR3 consists of 14 residues. CDR1 is MNHNS, CDR2 SASEGT, per germline. V lost 5 bases and J lost 0; bases outside the gene matches: 3. CDR3 in amino acids: CASSITGVNTEAFF. The CDR3 bases are TGTGCCAGCAGTATAACAGGGGTGAACACTGAAGCTTTCTTT.

The chain recombines TRBV6-1 with TRBJ2-5; tentatively, D is TRBD2 (5 bases). The ends were cut back, 6 bases at V and 0 bases at J, with 14 bases in the middle. The V gene's germline CDR1 is MNHNS and CDR2 SASEGT. CDR3 size: 15 residues. This CDR3 is CASSQAATYQETQYF. The DNA for the CDR3 is TGTGCCAGCAGCCAAGCGGCCACGTACCAAGAGACCCAGTACTTC.

This chain joins TRBV28 and TRBJ1-6; TRBD1 matches at 12 bases. Trimming removed 8 bases from V and 8 bases from J; junction bases left unmatched: 16. The CDR3 totals 18 residues. Per the germline V gene, CDR1 is MDHEN and CDR2 is SYDVKM. The CDR3 DNA reads as TGTGCCAGCGGATCCGGGGGGACAGGGGGCGTCATCGATTCACCCCTCCACTTT. Translating it yields CASGSGGTGGVIDSPLHF.

This chain connects TRBV18 to TRBJ2-7; D uncertain. Trimming shortened V by 5 bases and J by 6 bases, and 11 bases separated the two germline ends. The CDR3 contains 12 residues. The germline gives CDR1 KGHSH, CDR2 LQKENI. CDR3: CASSKLPPEQYF. The CDR3 DNA follows: TGTGCCAGCTCAAAACTCCCTCCCGAGCAGTACTTC.

The gene calls are TRBV7-3 and TRBJ2-1; no clear D gene. Germline V gene sequence: CDR1 SGHTA, CDR2 FQGTGA. The CDR3 spans 16 residues. V was pared by 0 bases and J by 6 bases, with 15 bases between. The CDR3 DNA is TGTGCCAGCAGCTTAACGTTCCCCGGACCCCTCAATGAGCAGTTCTTC. Translation: CASSLTFPGPLNEQFF.

The chain is built from TRBV19 and TRBJ1-1; D is uncertain. The CDR3 contains 13 residues. The V end was cut by 0 bases, the J end by 3 bases, with 5 bases between. Germline values: CDR1 LNHDA, CDR2 SQIVND (reference sequence). The CDR3 loop reads CASSIDLDTEAFF. CDR3 nucleotides: TGTGCCAGTAGTATAGATTTGGACACTGAAGCTTTCTTT.

The rearrangement uses TRBV30 and TRBJ1-4, with a possible D match to TRBD1 (5 bases). Germline CDR1 and CDR2: GTSNPN and SVGIG (reference sequence). The CDR3 loop spans 12 amino acids. Trimming removed 0 bases from V and 10 bases from J, with 9 bases in between. For the CDR3, the DNA is TGTGCCTGGAGTGTACGGGGCAGAAAACTGTTTTTT. Its translation: CAWSVRGRKLFF.

V and J are TRBV5-1 and TRBJ2-6; TRBD1 is a possible D gene (6 bases). Between the trimmed V and J ends, which lost 3 bases and 2 bases, there was a span of 15 bases. Germline CDR1 reads SGHRS; CDR2 reads YFSETQ. There are 17 residues in the CDR3. Here the CDR3 reads CASSWGPGSTGANVLTF. The CDR3 DNA reads as TGCGCCAGCAGCTGGGGGCCAGGGTCAACTGGGGCCAACGTCCTGACTTTC.

V gene TRBV11-2 combines with J gene TRBJ2-3, with 10 nucleotides matching TRBD2. The CDR3 consists of 16 residues. Germline CDR1 and CDR2: SGHAT and FQNNGV. The junction had 2 bases not matched to a gene; V was cut back by 1 base and J by 1 base. CDR3 in DNA: TGTGCCAGCAGCTTAGCTAGCGGGAGCCGCACAGATACGCAGTATTTT. This translates into CASSLASGSRTDTQYF.

CDR3: CASSAGHHNSPLHF. The DNA of the CDR3 is TGTGCCAGCAGCGCGGGACACCATAATTCACCCCTCCACTTT. This chain links TRBV6-1 with TRBJ1-6; a possible D gene is TRBD1 (6 bases). V gave up 6 bases and J gave up 5 bases, with 11 bases separating them. The length of the CDR3 is 14 residues. The germline CDR1 and CDR2 sequences are MNHNS and SASEGT.

Here the CDR3 reads CASSEDPMINTEAFF. In DNA, the CDR3 is TGTGCCAGCAGTGAAGATCCGATGATTAACACTGAAGCTTTCTTT. The chain joins TRBV2 to TRBJ1-1; no clear D gene. Trimming took 1 base from V and 2 from J, leaving 11 bases between them. CDR1 is SNHLY, CDR2 FYNNEI, per germline. The CDR3 is 15 residues long.

The genes are TRBV27 and TRBJ1-1, with 9 bases lining up with TRBD1. Germline CDR1 and CDR2: MNHEY and SMNVEV (reference sequence). The CDR3 loop spans 14 amino acids. V lost 5 bases and J lost 4; bases outside the gene matches: 5. Here the CDR3 DNA reads TGTGCCAGCAGTCCTCGACAGGGGGTCACTGAAGCTTTCTTT. It yields the protein CASSPRQGVTEAFF.

This clone has more than one count but fewer than ten. The chain combines TRBV18 with TRBJ2-7, with D perhaps given as TRBD1 or TRBD2 (5 bases each). Germline loops: CDR1 KGHSH, CDR2 LQKENI. V was cut by 6 bases and J by 0 bases, with 18 bases left in between. This CDR3 has 16 residues. The CDR3 region has the DNA TGTGCCAGCTCGTCACCATCGGGGCCCATCTCCTACGAGCAGTACTTC. This translates into CASSSPSGPISYEQYF.

The chain carries TRBV9 and TRBJ2-1; 9 positions agree with TRBD2. Germline CDR1 reads SGDLS; CDR2 reads YYNGEE. CDR3 length: 16 amino acids. V lost 3 bases, J lost 4 bases, and 8 bases stayed unmatched. In nucleotides, the CDR3 is TGTGCCAGCAGCGGAGTCCCCAGCGGGGGGTACAATGAGCAGTTCTTC. Its protein is CASSGVPSGGYNEQFF.